A selection of T cell receptor beta chains follows, all from one sample in a study of T cell responses to AZD1222 COVID-19 vaccine. Measured with immunoSEQ multiplex PCR; TCRdb has only the in-frame clones, and not every one. The table lists 130,000 to 150,000 clones, around nine tenths of them singletons. This specimen was peripheral blood, taken on day 0 of AZD1222 vaccination. These receptors came from an adult in good health. The CDR3 runs from the conserved cysteine through the conserved F or W. A D gene is named only where the DNA matches it firmly. A clone size is listed for some rows: how often the clone was seen (once, few, many), or a class if it is expanded.

DNA: TGTGCCAGCAGTCCTAGCGGGAGACGGAATGAGCAGTTCTTC
CDR3: CASSPSGRRNEQFF
D: TRBD2
V: TRBV6-6
size: .
J: TRBJ2-1
length: 14

DNA: TGTGCCAGCAGCGTAGGTGGGTTTATGGGTGAAAAACTGTTTTTT
CDR3: CASSVGGFMGEKLFF
D: .
V: TRBV9
size: .
J: TRBJ1-4
length: 15

DNA: TGTGCCAGTAGTATAGATCAGGATTTTGCAGAGGAGCTGTTTTTT
CDR3: CASSIDQDFAEELFF
D: .
V: TRBV19
size: .
J: TRBJ2-2
length: 15

DNA: TGTGCCAGCAGCCCACAGGGGGGGACTGAAGCTTTCTTT
CDR3: CASSPQGGTEAFF
D: TRBD1
V: TRBV7-3
size: .
J: TRBJ1-1
length: 13

DNA: TGTGCCAGCAGTGAAAGGGCCCTTGGAGCTGGCTACACCTTC
CDR3: CASSERALGAGYTF
D: .
V: TRBV6-1
size: .
J: TRBJ1-2
length: 14

DNA: TGTGCCAGCAGTTTATATGGGCCCGGGCAAACCTTCTCTGGAAACACCATATATTTT
CDR3: CASSLYGPGQTFSGNTIYF
D: .
V: TRBV28
size: .
J: TRBJ1-3
length: 19

DNA: TGCGCCAGCTGCCCCGTAGAGACCCAGTACTTC
CDR3: CASCPVETQYF
D: .
V: TRBV5-1
size: .
J: TRBJ2-5
length: 11

DNA: TGTGCCAGCAGCTGGATGGGTTTAGAGTACTTC
CDR3: CASSWMGLEYF
D: .
V: TRBV5-5
size: .
J: TRBJ2-7
length: 11

DNA: TGTGCCAGCAGTTACTCGGGCGCTTTTAGCACAGATACGCAGTATTTT
CDR3: CASSYSGAFSTDTQYF
D: .
V: TRBV6-6
size: .
J: TRBJ2-3
length: 16

DNA: TGTGCCTGGAAGGGACAGGTTTATTCCTACGAGCAGTACTTC
CDR3: CAWKGQVYSYEQYF
D: TRBD1
V: TRBV30
size: .
J: TRBJ2-7
length: 14

DNA: TGTGCCACCAGGGGTAGAGGAATAACGAATGAGCAGTTCTTC
CDR3: CATRGRGITNEQFF
D: .
V: TRBV24-1
size: .
J: TRBJ2-1
length: 14

DNA: TGTGCCAGCAGTCCCCCCCCGACTAGCGGGCGTAACACCGGGGAGCTGTTTTTT
CDR3: CASSPPPTSGRNTGELFF
D: TRBD2
V: TRBV28
size: .
J: TRBJ2-2
length: 18

DNA: TGCAGCGTGGACAGCTACACTGAAGCTTTCTTT
CDR3: CSVDSYTEAFF
D: .
V: TRBV29-1
size: .
J: TRBJ1-1
length: 11

DNA: TGTGCCAGCAGCTGGGACAGTCAGGTGGGAGCTTTCTTT
CDR3: CASSWDSQVGAFF
D: TRBD1
V: TRBV5-5
size: .
J: TRBJ1-1
length: 13

DNA: TGTGCCAGCAGTCCTCCCGGACAGGGTTCAAATGAGCAGTTCTTC
CDR3: CASSPPGQGSNEQFF
D: TRBD1
V: TRBV28
size: .
J: TRBJ2-1
length: 15

DNA: TGTGCCAGCAGCTCCGGGACGGCAGTCAGACAGCCCCAGCATTTT
CDR3: CASSSGTAVRQPQHF
D: .
V: TRBV6-5
size: few
J: TRBJ1-5
length: 15

DNA: TGTGCCAGCAGGCCAGGACCGGTGAGGGAGACCCAGTACTTC
CDR3: CASRPGPVRETQYF
D: .
V: TRBV28
size: .
J: TRBJ2-5
length: 14

DNA: TGTGCCATCAGTGAGCCACCCAGGGGAATCGCAGATACGCAGTATTTT
CDR3: CAISEPPRGIADTQYF
D: .
V: TRBV10-3
size: .
J: TRBJ2-3
length: 16

DNA: TGTGCCAGCAGCTTAGGTGTGGGGCCCGGATCGGGCACCGGGGAGCTGTTTTTT
CDR3: CASSLGVGPGSGTGELFF
D: .
V: TRBV11-2
size: .
J: TRBJ2-2
length: 18

DNA: TGTGCCAGCAGTTACTCGACTAGCGGGAGCAGAAACATTCAGTACTTC
CDR3: CASSYSTSGSRNIQYF
D: TRBD2
V: TRBV6-6
size: .
J: TRBJ2-4
length: 16

DNA: TGCGCCAGCAGCTTCAGGGGCGACACAACTAATGAAAAACTGTTTTTT
CDR3: CASSFRGDTTNEKLFF
D: .
V: TRBV5-1
size: .
J: TRBJ1-4
length: 16

DNA: TGTGCCAGCAGTTCCTCCGGGACGGGAGAAAAACTGTTTTTT
CDR3: CASSSSGTGEKLFF
D: .
V: TRBV6-5
size: .
J: TRBJ1-4
length: 14